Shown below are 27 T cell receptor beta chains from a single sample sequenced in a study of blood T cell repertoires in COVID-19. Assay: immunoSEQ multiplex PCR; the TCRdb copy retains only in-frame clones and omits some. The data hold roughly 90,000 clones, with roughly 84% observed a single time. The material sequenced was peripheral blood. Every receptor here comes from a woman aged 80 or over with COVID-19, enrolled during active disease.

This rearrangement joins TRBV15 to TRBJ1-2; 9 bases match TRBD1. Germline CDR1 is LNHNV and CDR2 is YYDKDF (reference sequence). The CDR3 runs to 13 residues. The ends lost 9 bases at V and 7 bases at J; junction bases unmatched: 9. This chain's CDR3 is CATTGGPSSGYTF. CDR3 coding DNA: TGTGCCACAACAGGGGGCCCGTCGAGTGGCTACACCTTC.

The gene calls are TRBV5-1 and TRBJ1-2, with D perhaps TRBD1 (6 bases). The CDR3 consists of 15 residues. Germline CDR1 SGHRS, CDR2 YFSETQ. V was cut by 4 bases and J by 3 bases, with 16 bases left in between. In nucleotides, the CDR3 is TGCGCCAGCAGCCGAGAAGCGGGGGGCGACTATGGCTACACCTTC. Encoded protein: CASSREAGGDYGYTF.

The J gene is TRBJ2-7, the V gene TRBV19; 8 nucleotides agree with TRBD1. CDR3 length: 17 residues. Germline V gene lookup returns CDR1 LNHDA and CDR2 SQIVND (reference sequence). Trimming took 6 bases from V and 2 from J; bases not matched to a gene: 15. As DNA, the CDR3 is TGTGCCAGTAGCCCTAACCCCCTCGGGACAGGCCCCTACGAGCAGTACTTC. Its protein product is CASSPNPLGTGPYEQYF.

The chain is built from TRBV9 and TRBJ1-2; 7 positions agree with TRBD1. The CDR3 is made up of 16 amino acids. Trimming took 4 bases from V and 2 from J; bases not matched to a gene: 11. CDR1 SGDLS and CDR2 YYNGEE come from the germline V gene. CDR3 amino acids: CASSPERNRGNYGYTF. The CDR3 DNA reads TGTGCCAGCAGCCCTGAGAGGAACAGGGGAAACTATGGCTACACCTTC.

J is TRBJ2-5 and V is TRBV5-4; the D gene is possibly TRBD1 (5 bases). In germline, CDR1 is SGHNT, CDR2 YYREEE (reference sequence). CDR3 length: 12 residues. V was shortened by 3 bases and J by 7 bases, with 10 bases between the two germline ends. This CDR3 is CASSSGMGTQYF. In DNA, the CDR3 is TGTGCCAGCAGCTCAGGGATGGGGACCCAGTACTTC. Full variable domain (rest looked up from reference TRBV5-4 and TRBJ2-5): ETGVTQSPTHLIKTRGQQVTLRCSSQSGHNTVSWYQQALGQGPQFIFQYYREEENGRGNFPPRFSGLQFPNYSSELNVNALELDDSALYLCASSSGMGTQYFGPGTRLLVL.

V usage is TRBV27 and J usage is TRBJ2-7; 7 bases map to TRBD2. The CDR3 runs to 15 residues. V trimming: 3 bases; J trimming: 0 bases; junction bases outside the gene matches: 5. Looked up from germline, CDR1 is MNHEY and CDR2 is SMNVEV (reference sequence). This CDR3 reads CASSFLAEFSYEQYF. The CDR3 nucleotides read TGTGCCAGCAGTTTTCTAGCGGAGTTCTCCTACGAGCAGTACTTC.

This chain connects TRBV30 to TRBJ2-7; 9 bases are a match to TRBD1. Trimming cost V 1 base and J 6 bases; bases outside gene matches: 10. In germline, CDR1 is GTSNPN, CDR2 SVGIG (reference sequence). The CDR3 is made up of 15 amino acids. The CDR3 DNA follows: TGTGCCTGGAGTGGAAGGGGACAGGGTACCCTCGAGCAGTACTTC. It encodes CAWSGRGQGTLEQYF.

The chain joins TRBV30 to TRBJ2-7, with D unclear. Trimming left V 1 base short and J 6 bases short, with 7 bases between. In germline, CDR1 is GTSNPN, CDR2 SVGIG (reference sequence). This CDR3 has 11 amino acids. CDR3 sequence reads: CAWSGAGEQYF. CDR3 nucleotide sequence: TGTGCCTGGAGTGGGGCCGGCGAGCAGTACTTC. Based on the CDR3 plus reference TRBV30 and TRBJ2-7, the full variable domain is SQTIHQWPATLVQPVGSPLSLECTVEGTSNPNLYWYRQAAGRGLQLLFYSVGIGQISSEVPQNLSASRPQDRQFILSSKKLLLSDSGFYLCAWSGAGEQYFGPGTRLTVT.

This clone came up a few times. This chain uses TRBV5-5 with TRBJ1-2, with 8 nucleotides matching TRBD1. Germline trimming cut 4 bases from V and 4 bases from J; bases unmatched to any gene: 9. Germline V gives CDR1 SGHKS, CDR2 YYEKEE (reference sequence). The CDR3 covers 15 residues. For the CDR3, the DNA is TGTGCCAGCAGCATACAGACAGGGGCTACCTATGGCTACACCTTC. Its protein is CASSIQTGATYGYTF.

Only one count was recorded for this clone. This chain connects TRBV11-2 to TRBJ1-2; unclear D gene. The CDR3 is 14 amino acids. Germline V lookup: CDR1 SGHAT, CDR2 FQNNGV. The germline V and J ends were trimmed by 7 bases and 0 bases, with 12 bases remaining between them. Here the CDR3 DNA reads TGTGCCAGCATCCCGGCGGGCCCTAACTATGGCTACACCTTC. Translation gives CASIPAGPNYGYTF.

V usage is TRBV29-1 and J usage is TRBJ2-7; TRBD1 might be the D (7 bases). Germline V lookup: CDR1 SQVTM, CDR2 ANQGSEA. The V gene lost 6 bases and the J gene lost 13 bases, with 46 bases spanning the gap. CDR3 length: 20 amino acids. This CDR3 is CSVVCRDRPTFLVFGGLSYF. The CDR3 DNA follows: TGCAGCGTCGTATGCCGGGACAGACCTACGTTTTTGGTGTTCGGGGGTCTCTCCTACTTC.

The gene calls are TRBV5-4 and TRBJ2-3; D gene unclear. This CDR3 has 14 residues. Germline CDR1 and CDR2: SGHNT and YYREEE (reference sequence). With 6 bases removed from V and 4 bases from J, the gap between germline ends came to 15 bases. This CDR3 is CASTFTPGSDTQYF. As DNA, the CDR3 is TGTGCCAGCACCTTTACTCCGGGTTCAGATACGCAGTATTTT.

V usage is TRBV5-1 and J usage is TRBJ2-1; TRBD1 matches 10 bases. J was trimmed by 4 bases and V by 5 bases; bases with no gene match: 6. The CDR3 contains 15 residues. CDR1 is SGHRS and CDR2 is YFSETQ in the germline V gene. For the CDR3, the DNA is TGCGCCAGCAGGCCCGGGACAGGGGATTACAATGAGCAGTTCTTC. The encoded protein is CASRPGTGDYNEQFF.

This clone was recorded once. Here the CDR3 reads CASSLVGQGLNYGYTF. The CDR3, as DNA: TGTGCCAGCAGCTTGGTGGGCCAGGGCCTTAACTATGGCTACACCTTC. The rearrangement links TRBV5-6 to TRBJ1-2; possible D gene TRBD1, 5 bases. The CDR3 totals 16 residues. The germline V gene encodes CDR1 SGHDT and CDR2 YYEEEE. Trimming stripped 0 bases from V and 1 base from J, with 13 bases between. Together with reference TRBV5-6 and TRBJ1-2, the CDR3 gives the full variable domain: DAGVTQSPTHLIKTRGQQVTLRCSPKSGHDTVSWYQQALGQGPQFIFQYYEEEERQRGNFPDRFSGHQFPNYSSELNVNALLLGDSALYLCASSLVGQGLNYGYTFGSGTRLTVV.

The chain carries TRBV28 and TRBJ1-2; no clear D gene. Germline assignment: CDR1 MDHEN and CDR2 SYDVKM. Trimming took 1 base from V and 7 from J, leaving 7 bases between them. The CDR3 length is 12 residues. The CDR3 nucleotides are TGTGCCAGCAGTTTATCTACCGGTGGCTACACCTTC. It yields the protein CASSLSTGGYTF.

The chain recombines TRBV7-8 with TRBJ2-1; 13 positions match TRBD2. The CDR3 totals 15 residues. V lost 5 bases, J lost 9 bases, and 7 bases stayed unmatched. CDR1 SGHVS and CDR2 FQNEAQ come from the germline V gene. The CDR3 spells CASSLGLAGVIEQFF. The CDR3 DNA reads TGTGCCAGCAGCCTAGGACTAGCGGGAGTAATTGAGCAGTTCTTC.

The DNA of the CDR3 is TGTGCCAGCAGCAAAGTTAGGGGCAAAATGAACACTGAAGCTTTCTTT. It encodes CASSKVRGKMNTEAFF. V and J are TRBV21-1 and TRBJ1-1; TRBD1, the table's D call, lacks a check against the DNA. TRBV21-1 is assigned pseudogene status. This CDR3 spans 16 amino acids.

The CDR3 sequence: CASSGPGGSGYNEQFF. CDR3 nucleotide sequence: TGTGCCAGCAGCGGGCCAGGCGGGTCCGGCTACAATGAGCAGTTCTTC. The chain has TRBV7-8 and TRBJ2-1, with D perhaps matching TRBD2 (5 bases). Germline lookup yields CDR1 SGHVS and CDR2 FQNEAQ. Trimming removed 5 bases at V and 3 bases at J, with 17 bases between. This CDR3 is built from 16 residues.

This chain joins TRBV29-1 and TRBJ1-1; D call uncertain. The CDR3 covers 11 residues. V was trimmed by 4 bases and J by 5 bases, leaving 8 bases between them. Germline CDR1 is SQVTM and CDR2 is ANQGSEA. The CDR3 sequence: CSVAEWTEAFF. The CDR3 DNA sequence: TGCAGCGTTGCGGAGTGGACTGAAGCTTTCTTT.

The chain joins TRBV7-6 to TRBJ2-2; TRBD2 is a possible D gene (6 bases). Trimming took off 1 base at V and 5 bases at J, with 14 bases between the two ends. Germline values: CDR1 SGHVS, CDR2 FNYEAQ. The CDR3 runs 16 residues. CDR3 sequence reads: CASSLGALLATGELFF. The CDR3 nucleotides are TGTGCCAGCAGCTTAGGAGCCCTCCTAGCGACCGGGGAGCTGTTTTTT. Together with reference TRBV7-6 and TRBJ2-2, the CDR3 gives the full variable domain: GAGVSQSPRYKVTKRGQDVALRCDPISGHVSLYWYRQALGQGPEFLTYFNYEAQQDKSGLPNDRFSAERPEGSISTLTIQRTEQRDSAMYRCASSLGALLATGELFFGEGSRLTVL.

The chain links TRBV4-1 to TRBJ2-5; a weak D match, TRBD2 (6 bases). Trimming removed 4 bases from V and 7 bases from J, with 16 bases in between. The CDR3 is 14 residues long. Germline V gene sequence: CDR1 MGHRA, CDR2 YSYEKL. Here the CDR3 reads CASSRAPGEWTQYF. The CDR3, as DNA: TGCGCCAGCAGCCGGGCACCGGGGGAGTGGACCCAGTACTTC.

The CDR3 DNA reads as TGTGCCAGCAGTCGGACAGGGGCCTACGAGCAGTACTTC. This sequence encodes CASSRTGAYEQYF. The chain combines TRBV27 with TRBJ2-7; TRBD1 matches at 9 bases. Germline values: CDR1 MNHEY, CDR2 SMNVEV (reference sequence). V was clipped by 5 bases and J by 2 bases; unmatched bases: 1. The CDR3 has 13 amino acids.

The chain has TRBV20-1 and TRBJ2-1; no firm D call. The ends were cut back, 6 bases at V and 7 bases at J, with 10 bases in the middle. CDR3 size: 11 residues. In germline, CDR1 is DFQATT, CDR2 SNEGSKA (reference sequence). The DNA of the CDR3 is TGCAGTGCCCTGACTCATAATGAGCAGTTCTTC. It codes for CSALTHNEQFF.

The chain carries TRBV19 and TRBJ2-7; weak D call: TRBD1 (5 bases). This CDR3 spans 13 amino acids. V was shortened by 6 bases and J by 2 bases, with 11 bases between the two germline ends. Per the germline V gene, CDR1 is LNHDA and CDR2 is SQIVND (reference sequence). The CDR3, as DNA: TGTGCCAGTAGATCGACAGCCGCCTACGAGCAGTACTTC. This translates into CASRSTAAYEQYF.

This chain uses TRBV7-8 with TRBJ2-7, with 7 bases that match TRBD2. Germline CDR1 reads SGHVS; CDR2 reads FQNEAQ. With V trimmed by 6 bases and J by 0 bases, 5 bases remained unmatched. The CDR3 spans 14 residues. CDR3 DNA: TGTGCCAGCAGGGACGGGAGGAGCTCCTACGAGCAGTACTTC. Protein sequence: CASRDGRSSYEQYF.

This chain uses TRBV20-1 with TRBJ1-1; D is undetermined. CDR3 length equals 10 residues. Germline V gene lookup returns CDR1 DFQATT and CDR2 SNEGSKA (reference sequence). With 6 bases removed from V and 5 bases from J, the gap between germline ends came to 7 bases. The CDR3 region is CSAGLTEAFF. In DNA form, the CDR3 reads TGCAGTGCCGGGTTAACTGAAGCTTTCTTT.

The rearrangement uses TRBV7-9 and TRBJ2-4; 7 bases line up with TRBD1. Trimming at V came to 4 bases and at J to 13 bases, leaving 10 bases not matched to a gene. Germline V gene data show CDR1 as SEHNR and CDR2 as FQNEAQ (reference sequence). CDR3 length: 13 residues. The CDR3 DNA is TGTGCCAGCAGCTCGAATCCCTACAGGGGACAGTACTTC. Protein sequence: CASSSNPYRGQYF. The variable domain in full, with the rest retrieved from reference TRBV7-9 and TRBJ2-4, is DTGVSQNPRHKITKRGQNVTFRCDPISEHNRLYWYRQTLGQGPEFLTYFQNEAQLEKSRLLSDRFSAERPKGSFSTLEIQRTEQGDSAMYLCASSSNPYRGQYFGAGTRLSVL.